This T cell receptor beta chain was recorded in a study of radiotherapy plus CTLA-4 blockade in lung cancer. CTLA-4 blockade using ipilimumab, together with focal radiation, was received by patients with chemo-refractory metastatic non-small-cell lung cancer. The CDR3 extends over 12 amino acids. Germline CDR1 and CDR2: SNHLY and FYNNEI. V lost 6 bases to trimming and J lost 9 bases; unmatched junction nucleotides: 3. Sequencing used immunoSEQ multiplex PCR; TCRdb keeps in-frame clones, though not all of them. The profile covers about 48,000 clones, with 65% to 90% appearing a single time and less than 20% taken by the ten largest. This clone was counted once.

The clonotype comes from a human donor with non-small cell lung cancer that progressed on radiotherapy plus ipilimumab. Some clones in this sample may be carry-over from other donors' samples. V gene TRBV2 combines with J gene TRBJ2-5; 11 nucleotides line up with TRBD2. The sequenced sample was peripheral blood, obtained from a patient treated with radiotherapy plus ipilimumab. This chain's CDR3 is CASRTSGTAQYF. In nucleotides, the CDR3 is TGTGCCAGCAGGACTAGCGGGACGGCCCAGTACTTC.